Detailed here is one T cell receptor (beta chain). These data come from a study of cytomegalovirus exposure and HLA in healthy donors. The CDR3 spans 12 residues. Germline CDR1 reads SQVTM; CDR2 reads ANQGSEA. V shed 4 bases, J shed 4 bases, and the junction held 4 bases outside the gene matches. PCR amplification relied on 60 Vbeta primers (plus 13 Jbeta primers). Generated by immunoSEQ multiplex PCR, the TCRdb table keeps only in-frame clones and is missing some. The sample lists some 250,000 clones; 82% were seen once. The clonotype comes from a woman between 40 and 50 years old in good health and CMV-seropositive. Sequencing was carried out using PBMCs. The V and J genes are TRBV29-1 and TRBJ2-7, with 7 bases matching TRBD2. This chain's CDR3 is CSVGDYGYEQYF. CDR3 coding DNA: TGCAGCGTTGGGGACTATGGATACGAGCAGTACTTC.